Below are 15 T cell receptor beta chains sequenced from a single sample in a study of tumor and adjacent non-tumor tissue in lung cancer. A modified ARM-PCR protocol with three rounds of nested PCR amplified TCRbeta. TCRdb processed the multiplex PCR reads anew with MiXCR; each CDR3 protein has one entry. The data show roughly 120,000 distinct CDR3 sequences, with more than 70% seen just once and 37% held by the top ten. The template was RNA from unsorted bulk tissue. Material for sequencing was lung tumor tissue. These receptor sequences come from a woman aged 55-70 years with non-small cell lung cancer.

This clonotype has only one observation. Likely a read error: the CDR3 ends without its conserved phenylalanine or tryptophan. This chain links TRBV5-5 with TRBJ2-4; D call uncertain. Germline loops: CDR1 SGHKS, CDR2 YYEKEE (reference sequence). The CDR3 has 16 residues. The CDR3 here is CASSFGQVVAKNFQYL. The CDR3 DNA sequence: TGTGCCAGCAGCTTTGGGCAGGTTGTAGCCAAAAACTTTCAGTACCTC.

With regard to this clonotype: Sequence at one end of the junction differs from germline and may be a read error. This rearrangement joins TRBV11-3 to TRBJ2-5; 12 bases align to TRBD1. The CDR3 covers 16 residues. The V gene's germline CDR1 is SGHNT and CDR2 YENEEA. CDR3: CANSSDGTGGLETQYF. CDR3 nucleotide sequence: TGTGCCAACAGCTCCGATGGGACAGGGGGCTTAGAGACCCAGTACTTC.

This clonotype was seen more than once but under ten times. The gene calls are TRBV24-1 and TRBJ2-1; D possibly matches TRBD1 or TRBD2 (5 bases each). This CDR3 has 13 residues. Trimming stripped 3 bases from V and 8 bases from J, with 10 bases between. Germline-derived CDR1 and CDR2 are KGHDR and SFDVKD. The CDR3 DNA follows: TGTGCCACCAGTGATGGGACGAAGGATGAGCAGTTCTTC. It codes for CATSDGTKDEQFF.

About this clonotype: Germline is not matched at one junction end, which may reflect a read error. V is TRBV7-3 and J is TRBJ1-1, with a tentative D call TRBD1 (5 bases). CDR3 size: 11 residues. Germline V gives CDR1 SGHTA, CDR2 FQGTGA. The CDR3 DNA follows: TGTGGCAGCAGCCCCAGGGTAGGGGCTTTCTTT. Protein sequence: CGSSPRVGAFF.

As for this clonotype: A much more abundant neighbour one base away suggests this may be a read error. The V call is TRBV10-3, the J call TRBJ2-3, with D uncertain. The ends were cut back, 4 bases at V and 4 bases at J, with 12 bases in the middle. The CDR3 length is 14 residues. Per germline, CDR1 ENHRY and CDR2 SYGVKD. The chain's CDR3 is CAISAAEHADTQYF. In nucleotides, the CDR3 is TGTGCCATCAGTGCGGCAGAACACGCAGATACGCAGTATTTT.

This clonotype showed up many times. The chain combines TRBV6-6 with TRBJ2-3; TRBD2 aligns across 11 bases. The CDR3 is 18 residues long. The V gene's germline CDR1 is MNHNY and CDR2 SVGAGI (reference sequence). The J segment lost 2 bases and the V segment lost 6 bases, leaving 13 bases of the junction unmatched. The chain's CDR3 is CASSLGLASGRITDTQYF. CDR3 nucleotides: TGTGCCAGCAGCTTGGGCTTGGCTAGCGGGAGGATCACAGATACGCAGTATTTT.

A word on this clonotype: The germline gene is not matched at one end of the junction; a read error may be the cause. Written as DNA, the CDR3 is TGTGCTAACAGCTTATCCACCGGGACAGCCGAGCGGTACTTC. As protein: CANSLSTGTAERYF. The gene calls are TRBV11-2 and TRBJ2-7, with 7 bases fitting TRBD1. Germline CDR1 and CDR2: SGHAT and FQNNGV. There are 14 residues in the CDR3. Full variable domain (missing parts from reference TRBV11-2 and TRBJ2-7): EAGVAQSPRYKIIEKRQSVAFWCNPISGHATLYWYQQILGQGPKLLIQFQNNGVVDDSQLPKDRFSAERLKGVDSTLKIQPAKLEDSAVYLCANSLSTGTAERYFGPGTRLTVT.

Concerning this clonotype itself: Compared with germline, one end of the junction differs, possibly owing to a read error. The chain uses TRBV28 and TRBJ1-5; no reliable D call. Germline V gene lookup returns CDR1 MDHEN and CDR2 SYDVKM. This CDR3 is 14 amino acids long. Here the CDR3 DNA reads TGTGCCAGCAGACCGGGGTATAGCAATCGGCCCCAGCATTTT. Amino acid sequence: CASRPGYSNRPQHF.

The V and J genes are TRBV11-3 and TRBJ2-1, with TRBD2 identical over 12 bases. The CDR3 is 17 amino acids. Germline CDR1 SGHNT, CDR2 YENEEA. The CDR3 spells CVRGIELTSGSHNEQFF. CDR3 coding DNA: TGTGTCAGAGGCATAGAGTTGACTAGCGGGAGCCACAATGAGCAGTTCTTC.

On this clonotype itself: At one end the junction does not follow the germline gene, possibly because of a read error. The genes are TRBV6-5 and TRBJ2-7, with D possibly TRBD2 on 7 matching bases. The CDR3 is made up of 15 amino acids. Germline loops: CDR1 MNHEY, CDR2 SVGAGI. DNA for the CDR3: TGTGCCAACAGTTACTCGGGGGGCCCCGGCTACGAGCATTACTTC. Translating gives CANSYSGGPGYEHYF.

The V and J genes are TRBV6-1 and TRBJ1-2, with D perhaps TRBD1 (6 bases). Trimming took off 2 bases at V and 2 bases at J, with 15 bases between the two ends. Germline V gene data show CDR1 as MNHNS and CDR2 as SASEGT. The CDR3 runs 16 residues. The CDR3 is CASSEMYAGANYGYTF. DNA of the CDR3: TGTGCCAGCAGTGAAATGTATGCAGGGGCAAACTATGGCTACACCTTC.

At least ten counts were recorded for this clonotype. The chain couples TRBV20-1 to TRBJ2-6; 9 bases match TRBD1. CDR1 and CDR2 from the germline V gene are DFQATT and SNEGSKA (reference sequence). The trim removed 6 bases at V and 2 bases at J, leaving 14 bases unmatched. This CDR3 has 18 residues. The CDR3 sequence: CSAVSPGQGGPGANVLTF. The CDR3 DNA follows: TGCAGTGCCGTTAGTCCGGGACAGGGAGGGCCTGGGGCCAACGTCCTGACTTTC.

Note on this clonotype: A much larger clone sits a single nucleotide away, making a read error possible. V is TRBV20-1 and J is TRBJ1-5, with 9 bases aligning to TRBD1. Looked up from germline, CDR1 is DFQATT and CDR2 is SNEGSKA (reference sequence). V was clipped by 7 bases and J by 11 bases; unmatched bases: 15. The CDR3 extends over 14 amino acids. The CDR3: CSVSPSTGGEAQHF. The CDR3, as DNA: TGCAGTGTTAGCCCCTCGACAGGGGGTGAAGCCCAGCATTTT.

Worth noting for this clonotype: Given a much more abundant clone one base away, this may be a read error. The V gene is TRBV6-5, the J gene TRBJ1-3; D is undetermined. The V and J ends lost 2 bases and 4 bases respectively, with 12 bases between them. This CDR3 is built from 15 residues. Per the germline V gene, CDR1 is MNHEY and CDR2 is SVGAGI. The CDR3 region is CASSYDQAAGNTIYF. CDR3 bases: TGTGCCAGCAGTTACGATCAGGCTGCCGGAAACACCATATATTTT.

This clonotype was seen once. Germline and junction disagree at one end, which may indicate a read error. The rearrangement uses TRBV20-1 and TRBJ1-5; D is ambiguous. The CDR3 is made up of 13 amino acids. The germline CDR1 and CDR2 sequences are DFQATT and SNEGSKA (reference sequence). This chain's CDR3 is CSARDFDNHPQHF. The CDR3 DNA sequence: TGCAGTGCTAGAGATTTCGATAATCATCCCCAGCATTTT.